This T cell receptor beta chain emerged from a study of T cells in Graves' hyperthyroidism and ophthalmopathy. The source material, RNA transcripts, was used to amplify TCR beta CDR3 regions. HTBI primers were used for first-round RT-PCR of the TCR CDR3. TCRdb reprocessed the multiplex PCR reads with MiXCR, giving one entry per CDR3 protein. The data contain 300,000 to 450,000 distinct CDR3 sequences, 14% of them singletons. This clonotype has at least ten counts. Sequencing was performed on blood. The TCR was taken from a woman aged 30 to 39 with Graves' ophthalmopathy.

The CDR3 bases are TGTGCCAGCAGCCAATTGAGTACAGGGACTGAAGCTTTCTTT. Translated, it gives CASSQLSTGTEAFF. The chain carries TRBV3-1 and TRBJ1-1; D may be TRBD1 (6 bases). V shed 2 bases and J shed 5 bases, with 12 bases lying between them. Germline V gene sequence: CDR1 LGHDT, CDR2 YNNKEL (reference sequence). This CDR3 spans 14 amino acids.